This T cell receptor (beta chain) was recovered during a study of T cells in Graves' hyperthyroidism and ophthalmopathy (dated by TCRdb to about 2019). A note on the overall study: Peripheral blood was sampled at the time of initial diagnosis, prior to any treatment. To identify TCR V-J signatures that set the groups apart, the researchers used a discovery cohort of 90 to 100 patients, made up of some 41 with Graves' ophthalmopathy and some 55 with stable Graves' hyperthyroidism. Prospective prediction of ophthalmopathy was tested in an independent validation cohort consisting of 18 to 20 hyperthyroidism patients and 17 patients who later progressed to ophthalmopathy. The 100 or so discovery patients were randomly split 7:3 into training and test sets. The study also compared thyroid tissue and blood T-cell repertoires from about six Graves' hyperthyroidism patients. Following sampling, methimazole starting at 30 mg daily was given to hyperthyroidism patients, and high-dose intravenous methylprednisolone was given to ophthalmopathy patients. According to the paper, TCR Vbeta CDR3 sequencing was carried out on about 140 peripheral blood samples, which came from 40 to 45 ophthalmopathy, roughly 75 hyperthyroidism and approximately 17 progressor patients. Findings and caveats that apply to the study as a whole: Blood samples also contained most of the expanded thyroid clonotypes (frequency above 0.001), which suggests that blood repertoires may reflect thyroid immune responses. During validation, the model predicted progression to ophthalmopathy a median of about 5.9 months ahead of onset, with around 71% sensitivity and almost 75% specificity. Sample size was not statistically predetermined, and investigators were not blinded to group allocation. A model built on a 13 V-J signature distinguished ophthalmopathy from stable hyperthyroidism, reaching 87.88% sensitivity and 81.08% specificity in cross-validation and 80%/75% in testing.

Amplification of TCR beta CDR3 regions was carried out from RNA transcripts. The first round of RT-PCR for the TCR CDR3 was performed with the HTBI primer set and the Qiagen OneStep RT-PCR kit. Libraries were constructed in a second round of multiplex PCR, after which size selection and purification were carried out. Paired-end sequencing of the libraries was performed with 100 bp reads on an Illumina HiSeq2000. From the authors' description of their analysis: SOAPnuke was used to process the raw data, removing reads that contained adapters or uncalled bases, had a mean Phred below 15, or lacked an exact match to the constant primer or identifier. High-quality paired reads were merged using COPE v1.2.5, and each unique nucleotide sequence was defined as a clonotype. Clonotypes were aligned to IMGT TRBV, TRBD and TRBJ reference segments using MiTCR v1.1. Only V-J combinations with frequency above 0.0001, covering approximately 99% of repertoires, were analysed. A TCS score was defined as the ratio between F50 (clonal expansion) and ExV (chaos), using BLOSUM62-based TCRdist between CDR3 peptides within each V-J. Welch's t-statistics and random forest reduced roughly 540 V-J features to 13, which were used in a naive Bayes classifier (R e1071). TCRdb took the public reads, trimmed them with fastp at Q25, ran MiXCR for clone calling and kept in-frame beta chains. Rows are unified per CDR3 protein, each entry keeping the most common DNA and genes. The V and J calls follow TCRdb's processing rather than the paper's. This sample has about 360,000 distinct CDR3 sequences in its table, and roughly an eighth of those were observed once. The ten largest clones represent roughly 9.2% of the sample.

Stable Graves' hyperthyroidism was defined as no progression to ophthalmopathy during 18 months of follow-up. Hyperthyroidism patients were newly diagnosed, had a disease duration of under 2 months, and were aged 18 to 65 years. Exclusion was applied to patients with uncontrolled infections, other autoimmune diseases, pregnancy or lactation. Diagnoses relied on clinical symptoms, serum thyroxine and TRAb, thyroid ultrasound and orbital computed tomography. PBMCs were isolated from about 9 ml of fresh peripheral blood by Ficoll-Paque density gradient centrifugation. Total RNA was extracted using Trizol reagent, and RNA quality was assessed on an Agilent 2100 Bioanalyzer. The CDR3 goes from the cysteine to the phenylalanine over 18 residues. Only CDR3 DNA remains: 54 bases, in frame from the first base. V and J are truncated by 7 bases and 1 base respectively, leaving an intervening sequence of 25 bases. Based on the germline V gene (reference sequence), the CDR1 and CDR2 sequences are LGHDT and YNNKEL.

This clonotype was counted many times. Its antigen is not yet known. Qualities for individual bases were not recorded, and no much larger clone is one base off. This clonotype was obtained from a woman younger than 30 with Graves' hyperthyroidism. Sequencing was performed on blood. The sequence joins TRBV3-1 to TRBJ1-1; a tentative D match to TRBD1 spans 5 bases. The CDR3 region: CASISLEGTNGGNTEAFF. The DNA sequence is given as TGTGCCAGCATCTCTTTGGAGGGGACTAATGGCGGGAACACTGAAGCTTTCTTT.